These 21 T cell receptor beta chains were all obtained from the same sample, sequenced in a study of T cell repertoires in cytomegalovirus infection. TCRdb reprocessed the reads with MiXCR, giving one entry per CDR3 protein. The table includes about 51,000 distinct CDR3 sequences, about a fifth detected once. No antigen is known for these receptors. Sequences were derived from CD8+ T cells from cultured PBMCs, sampled from culture after CMV antigen stimulation. The receptors here all came from a human donor in good health (CMV status not recorded). Some clones in this sample may be carry-over from other donors' samples.

The chain carries TRBV7-6 and TRBJ1-2; D gene uncertain. There are 11 residues in the CDR3. Germline CDR1 is SGHVS and CDR2 is FNYEAQ. V was pared by 5 bases and J by 7 bases, with 8 bases between. The chain's CDR3 is CASSPPPGYTF. DNA of the CDR3: TGTGCCAGCAGCCCCCCTCCTGGCTACACCTTC. Using reference TRBV7-6 and TRBJ1-2 for the parts outside the CDR3, the full variable domain is GAGVSQSPRYKVTKRGQDVALRCDPISGHVSLYWYRQALGQGPEFLTYFNYEAQQDKSGLPNDRFSAERPEGSISTLTIQRTEQRDSAMYRCASSPPPGYTFGSGTRLTVV.

The V gene is TRBV13, the J gene TRBJ2-2; D gene unclear. Germline-derived CDR1 and CDR2 are PRHDT and FYEKMQ (reference sequence). Deletions cut 0 bases from V and 5 bases from J, with 4 bases between. CDR3 length: 13 residues. CDR3 sequence (DNA): TGTGCCAGCAGCTTAGGGCTAACCGGGGAGCTGTTTTTT. As protein: CASSLGLTGELFF.

This chain uses TRBV6-2 or TRBV6-3 with TRBJ2-7, with TRBD2 identical over 7 bases. The CDR3 has 12 residues. Per germline, CDR1 MNHEY and CDR2 SVGEGT. Trimming cost V 6 bases and J 7 bases; bases outside gene matches: 6. This CDR3 reads CASSPWEGEQYF. DNA of the CDR3: TGTGCCAGCAGCCCGTGGGAGGGAGAGCAGTACTTC.

This clonotype was counted at least ten times. The rearrangement joins TRBV7-9 to TRBJ2-5; no clear D gene. Germline V gene sequence: CDR1 SEHNR, CDR2 FQNEAQ (reference sequence). V was pared by 6 bases and J by 3 bases, with 8 bases between. This CDR3 has 12 residues. CDR3 coding DNA: TGTGCCAGCAGAGGCCATGAAGAGACCCAGTACTTC. It is translated as CASRGHEETQYF.

This clonotype came up a few times. Here the CDR3 DNA reads TGCAGTGCAACCCCGGGGGGGAGCTCCTACGAGCAGTACTTC. It specifies CSATPGGSSYEQYF. The chain employs TRBV20-1 and TRBJ2-7, with 8 bases fitting TRBD2. The V gene's germline CDR1 is DFQATT and CDR2 SNEGSKA (reference sequence). CDR3 size: 14 residues. V lost 6 bases to trimming and J lost 0 bases; unmatched junction nucleotides: 7.

V is TRBV7-2 and J is TRBJ2-7; D call uncertain. Germline-derived CDR1 and CDR2 are SGHTA and FQGNSA. The CDR3 contains 16 residues. V gave up 7 bases and J gave up 1 base, with 20 bases separating them. The CDR3 sequence is CASTPRSASPSYEQYF. Written as DNA, the CDR3 is TGTGCCAGCACCCCAAGGTCGGCTAGTCCTTCCTACGAGCAGTACTTC.

The chain recombines TRBV6-8 with TRBJ2-1, with 7 bases fitting TRBD1. Per the germline V gene, CDR1 is MNHGY and CDR2 is SAAAGT. The V gene end was trimmed by 6 bases and the J gene end by 5 bases; junction bases not matched to a gene: 13. The length of the CDR3 is 16 residues. CDR3 loop: CASSHEGASINNEQFF. CDR3 DNA sequence: TGTGCCAGCAGCCACGAGGGGGCCTCCATCAACAATGAGCAGTTCTTC.

The chain is built from TRBV5-6 and TRBJ2-7; tentative D call: TRBD1 (5 bases). This CDR3 is 15 amino acids long. Deletions cut 0 bases from V and 9 bases from J, with 19 bases between. Per germline, CDR1 SGHDT and CDR2 YYEEEE. This chain's CDR3 is CASSLDAQAFLGQYF. CDR3 DNA sequence: TGTGCCAGCAGCTTGGATGCACAGGCCTTCCTAGGGCAGTACTTC.

The sample holds many counts of this clonotype. Here the CDR3 reads CATSGASGSETQYF. CDR3 bases: TGTGCCACCAGTGGAGCTAGCGGGAGTGAGACCCAGTACTTC. The V and J genes are TRBV24-1 and TRBJ2-5; 10 nucleotides align to TRBD2. The junction had 4 bases not matched to a gene; V was cut back by 5 bases and J by 5 bases. The CDR3 length is 14 residues. Germline V gene lookup returns CDR1 KGHDR and CDR2 SFDVKD.

The chain links TRBV7-2 to TRBJ1-2; D is ambiguous. In germline, CDR1 is SGHTA, CDR2 FQGNSA. V was pared by 5 bases and J by 7 bases, with 11 bases between. CDR3 size: 12 residues. CDR3 in amino acids: CASSLRTGGYTF. In DNA, the CDR3 is TGTGCCAGCAGCCTCCGGACCGGTGGCTACACCTTC. The variable domain in full, completed from reference TRBV7-2 and TRBJ1-2, reads GAGVSQSPSNKVTEKGKDVELRCDPISGHTALYWYRQSLGQGLEFLIYFQGNSAPDKSGLPSDRFSAERTGGSVSTLTIQRTQQEDSAVYLCASSLRTGGYTFGSGTRLTVV.

The rearrangement joins TRBV11-2 to TRBJ2-2, with 8 bases identical to TRBD2. The germline V gene has CDR1 SGHAT and CDR2 FQNNGV. CDR3 length: 19 amino acids. V lost 4 bases and J lost 2; bases outside the gene matches: 15. CDR3 DNA: TGTGCCAGCAGCTCCCGAGGTAGCGGGGACCTTCTCAACACCGGGGAGCTGTTTTTT. Encoded protein: CASSSRGSGDLLNTGELFF.

The V call is TRBV4-1, the J call TRBJ2-1, with no clear D. Trimming left V 1 base short and J 6 bases short, with 19 bases between. The CDR3 contains 17 residues. Germline V gives CDR1 MGHRA, CDR2 YSYEKL. The CDR3 is CASSQVSVVGWTNEQFF. CDR3 nucleotide sequence: TGCGCCAGCAGCCAAGTAAGCGTCGTGGGGTGGACCAATGAGCAGTTCTTC.

The gene calls are TRBV7-2 and TRBJ2-7, with TRBD1 matching 7 bases. V shed 2 bases, J shed 3 bases, and the junction held 1 base outside the gene matches. CDR3 length: 13 amino acids. The germline V gene has CDR1 SGHTA and CDR2 FQGNSA. The CDR3 is CASSLTGVYEQYF. The CDR3 DNA follows: TGTGCCAGCAGCTTAACAGGGGTCTACGAGCAGTACTTC. Based on the CDR3 plus reference TRBV7-2 and TRBJ2-7, the full variable domain is GAGVSQSPSNKVTEKGKDVELRCDPISGHTALYWYRQSLGQGLEFLIYFQGNSAPDKSGLPSDRFSAERTGGSVSTLTIQRTQQEDSAVYLCASSLTGVYEQYFGPGTRLTVT.

This clonotype counts as large (0.1 to 1%). This chain connects TRBV7-9 to TRBJ2-1; D is ambiguous. The CDR3 extends over 12 amino acids. V was pared by 1 base and J by 3 bases, with 1 base between. The germline V gene has CDR1 SEHNR and CDR2 FQNEAQ (reference sequence). Written as DNA, the CDR3 is TGTGCCAGCAGCTTAGGCTACAATGAGCAGTTCTTC. It yields the protein CASSLGYNEQFF.

This chain joins TRBV12-3 or TRBV12-4 and TRBJ1-6, with D maybe TRBD1 (6 bases). V lost 3 bases, J lost 14 bases, and 14 bases lay in between. The CDR3 consists of 13 residues. CDR3 residues: CASSLLGGAALHF. In nucleotides, the CDR3 is TGTGCCAGCAGTTTGTTAGGGGGTGCGGCCCTCCACTTT.

This clonotype was picked up a small number of times. The chain couples TRBV27 to TRBJ2-7; the D gene is possibly TRBD2 (7 bases). The germline CDR1 and CDR2 sequences are MNHEY and SMNVEV (reference sequence). V was pared by 8 bases and J by 7 bases, with 15 bases between. The CDR3 spans 12 residues. The CDR3, as DNA: TGTGCCAGCGCTGGGGGGGCAAGGGAGCAGTACTTC. As protein: CASAGGAREQYF.

The chain links TRBV20-1 to TRBJ1-1; D is unresolved. V was pared by 0 bases and J by 0 bases, with 11 bases between. Germline assignment: CDR1 DFQATT and CDR2 SNEGSKA (reference sequence). The length of the CDR3 is 15 residues. The CDR3 sequence is CSARDREVLNTEAFF. CDR3 DNA sequence: TGCAGTGCTAGAGATAGGGAGGTCCTGAACACTGAAGCTTTCTTT.

Only a few counts were recorded for this clonotype. The chain employs TRBV5-6 and TRBJ1-1; tentatively, D is TRBD1 (5 bases). Trimming pared 3 bases from V and 0 bases from J, leaving 12 bases between. This CDR3 has 15 residues. Germline V gene lookup returns CDR1 SGHDT and CDR2 YYEEEE. CDR3: CASSSRDFLNTEAFF. The CDR3 bases are TGTGCCAGCAGCTCCCGGGACTTCCTGAACACTGAAGCTTTCTTT.

In its sample, this clonotype was seen a few times. V usage is TRBV5-4 and J usage is TRBJ1-3; D gene uncertain. This CDR3 region has 12 residues. With 2 bases removed from V and 4 bases from J, the gap between germline ends came to 4 bases. In germline, CDR1 is SGHNT, CDR2 YYREEE (reference sequence). The CDR3 reads CASSFEGNTIYF. CDR3 nucleotide sequence: TGTGCCAGCAGCTTCGAGGGAAACACCATATATTTT.

CDR3 in DNA: TGTGCCAGCAGTCTTTGGGGGCTCAGAGAGCAGTACTTC. The encoded protein is CASSLWGLREQYF. The genes are TRBV6-2 or TRBV6-3 and TRBJ2-7, with D perhaps matching TRBD1 (6 bases). Looked up from germline, CDR1 is MNHEY and CDR2 is SVGEGT. The CDR3 extends over 13 amino acids. The ends were cut back, 5 bases at V and 7 bases at J, with 15 bases in the middle.

This clonotype was detected only a few times. V is TRBV7-9 and J is TRBJ1-1; D unresolved. This CDR3 region has 12 residues. With 2 bases removed from V and 5 bases from J, the gap between germline ends came to 6 bases. CDR1 SEHNR and CDR2 FQNEAQ come from the germline V gene (reference sequence). As DNA, the CDR3 is TGTGCCAGCAGCTTAATAAGGACTGAAGCTTTCTTT. Translating it yields CASSLIRTEAFF.